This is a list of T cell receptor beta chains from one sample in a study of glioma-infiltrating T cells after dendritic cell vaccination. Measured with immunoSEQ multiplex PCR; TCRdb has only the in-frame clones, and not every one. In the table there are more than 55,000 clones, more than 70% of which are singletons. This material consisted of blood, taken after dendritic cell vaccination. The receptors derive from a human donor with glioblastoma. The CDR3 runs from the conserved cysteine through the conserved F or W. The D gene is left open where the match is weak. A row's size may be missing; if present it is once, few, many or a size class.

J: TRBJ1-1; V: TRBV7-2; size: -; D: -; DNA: TGTGCCAGCAGTCCTGGACAGACGAACACTGAAGCTTTCTTT; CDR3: CASSPGQTNTEAFF
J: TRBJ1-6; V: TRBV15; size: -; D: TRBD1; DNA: TGTGCCACCAGCAGAGGACAGGGGGCGACTGGTTCACCCCTCCACTTT; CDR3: CATSRGQGATGSPLHF
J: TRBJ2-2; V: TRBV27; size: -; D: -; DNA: TGTGCCAGCAGTTTAGGGAGGACCGGGGAGCTGTTTTTT; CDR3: CASSLGRTGELFF
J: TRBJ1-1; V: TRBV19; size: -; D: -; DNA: TGTGCCAGTAGTAGGGTCAGGGGGAACACTGAAGCTTTCTTT; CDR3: CASSRVRGNTEAFF
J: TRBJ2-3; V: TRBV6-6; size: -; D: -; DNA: TGTGCCAGCAGTTACTCATCTAGCTCAGATACGCAGTATTTT; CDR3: CASSYSSSSDTQYF
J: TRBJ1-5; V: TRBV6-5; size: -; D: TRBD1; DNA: TGTGCCAGCAGCGAGCAGGGGGGTAGCAATCAGCCCCAGCATTTT; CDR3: CASSEQGGSNQPQHF
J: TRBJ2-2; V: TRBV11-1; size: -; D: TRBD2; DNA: TGTGCCAGCAGCCTACCAAGGACGGGACTAGCCACACCCGGGGAGCTGTTTTTT; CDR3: CASSLPRTGLATPGELFF
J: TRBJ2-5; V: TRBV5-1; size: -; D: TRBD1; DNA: TGCGCCAGCAGCTTGTATTCAGGGGGAGAGACCCAGTACTTC; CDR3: CASSLYSGGETQYF
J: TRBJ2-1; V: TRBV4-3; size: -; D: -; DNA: TGCGCCAGCAGCCAAGAGTGGGTCGTGGGCCACAATGAGCAGTTCTTC; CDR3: CASSQEWVVGHNEQFF
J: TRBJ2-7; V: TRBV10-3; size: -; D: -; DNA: TGTGCCATCAGTGCGCCCAGTTCCTACGAGCAGTACTTC; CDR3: CAISAPSSYEQYF
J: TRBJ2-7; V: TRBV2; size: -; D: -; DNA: TGTGCCAGCAGCGTCCCCTGGGGAGGCAGGGCCTACGAGCAGTACTTC; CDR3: CASSVPWGGRAYEQYF
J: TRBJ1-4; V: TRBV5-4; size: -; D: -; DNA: TGTGCCAGCAGCTTGGAACGGGAAAAACTGTTTTTT; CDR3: CASSLEREKLFF
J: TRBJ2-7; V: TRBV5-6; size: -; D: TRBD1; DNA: TGTGCCAGCAGCCTGGCTGACAGGGCTGGGTACGAGCAGTACTTC; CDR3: CASSLADRAGYEQYF
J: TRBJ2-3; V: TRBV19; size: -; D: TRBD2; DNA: TGTGCCAGTAGTATAGATCGTTTCGGCACTAGCGGGGGGGCAGATACGCAGTATTTT; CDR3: CASSIDRFGTSGGADTQYF
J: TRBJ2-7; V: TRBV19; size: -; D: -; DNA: TGTGCCAGTAGTGAGGGGGTCGCGTACGAGCAGTACTTC; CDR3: CASSEGVAYEQYF
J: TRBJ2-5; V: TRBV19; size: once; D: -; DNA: TGTGCCAGTAGCTACCGGGAAGAGACCCAGTACTTC; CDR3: CASSYREETQYF
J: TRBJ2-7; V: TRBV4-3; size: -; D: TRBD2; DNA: TGCGCCAGCAGCCAAGGGACTAGCGGGGGCTACGAGCAGTACTTC; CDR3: CASSQGTSGGYEQYF
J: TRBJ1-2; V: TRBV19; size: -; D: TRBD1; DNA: TGTGCCAGTACCATCTTACAGGGGGGACCATATGGCTACACCTTC; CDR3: CASTILQGGPYGYTF
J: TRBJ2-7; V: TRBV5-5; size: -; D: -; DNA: TGTGCCAGCAGCCCCGTCGAGGGCGAGCAGTACTTC; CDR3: CASSPVEGEQYF
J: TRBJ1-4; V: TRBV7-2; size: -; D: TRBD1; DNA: TGTGCCAGCAGCTTAGACCCCACCTTAATTGGGACAGGACTGTTTTTT; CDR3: CASSLDPTLIGTGLFF
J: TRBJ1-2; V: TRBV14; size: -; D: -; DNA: TGTGCCAGCAGCCAGGCATCTAACTATGGCTACACCTTC; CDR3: CASSQASNYGYTF
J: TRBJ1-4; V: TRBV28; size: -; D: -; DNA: TGTGCCAGCAGGGGGGGGGTCAGGTCCTGCGAAAAACTGTTTTTT; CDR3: CASRGGVRSCEKLFF
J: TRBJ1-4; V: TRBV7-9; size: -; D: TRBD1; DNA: TGTGCCAGCAGCTCCGGGACAGGGGAGGGGATGTGGGAAAAACTGTTTTTT; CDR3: CASSSGTGEGMWEKLFF
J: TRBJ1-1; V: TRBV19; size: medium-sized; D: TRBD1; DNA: TGTGCCAGTAAGACAGGGGGCGCCGGGAACACTGAAGCTTTCTTT; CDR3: CASKTGGAGNTEAFF
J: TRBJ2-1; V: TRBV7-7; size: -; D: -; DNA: TGTGCTAGCAGCTTCGAAACTGCGAGCTCCTACAATGAGCAGTTCTTC; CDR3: CASSFETASSYNEQFF
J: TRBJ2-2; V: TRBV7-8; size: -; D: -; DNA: TGTGCCAGCAGCTTAGATTCCAGAAACACCGGGGAGCTGTTTTTT; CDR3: CASSLDSRNTGELFF
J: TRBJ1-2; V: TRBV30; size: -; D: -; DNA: TGTGCCTCGCAGGACTATGGCTACACCTTC; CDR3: CASQDYGYTF
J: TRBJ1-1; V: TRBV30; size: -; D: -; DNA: TGTGCCTGGAGAGGTGACAGACGGAACACTGAAGCTTTCTTT; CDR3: CAWRGDRRNTEAFF
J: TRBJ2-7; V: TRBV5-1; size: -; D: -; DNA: TGCGCCAGCAGCTTGGACCTATACGAGCAGTACTTC; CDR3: CASSLDLYEQYF
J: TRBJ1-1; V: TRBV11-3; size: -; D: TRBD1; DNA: TGTGCCAGCAGCCCCCAACCGGGACAGGGTCAAGCTTTCTTT; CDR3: CASSPQPGQGQAFF
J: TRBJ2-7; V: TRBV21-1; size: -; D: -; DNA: TGTGCCAACATGAACAGGGGTAGTTACGAGCAGTACTTC; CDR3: CANMNRGSYEQYF
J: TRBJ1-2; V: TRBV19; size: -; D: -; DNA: TGTGCCAGTATTGGACACTCTAACTATGGCTACACCTTC; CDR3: CASIGHSNYGYTF
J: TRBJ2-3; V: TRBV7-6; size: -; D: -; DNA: TGTGCCAGCAGCTTAGCGGGAGCACGGCCGGCAGATACGCAGTATTTT; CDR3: CASSLAGARPADTQYF
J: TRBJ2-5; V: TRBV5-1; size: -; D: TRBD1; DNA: TGCGCCAGCACCCGCTTGGGGACAGGGGGCTCGATAAACCAAGAGACCCAGTACTTC; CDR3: CASTRLGTGGSINQETQYF
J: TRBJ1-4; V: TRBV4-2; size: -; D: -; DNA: TGTGCCAGCAGCCAAGACGGCGGCGTGTTTTTT; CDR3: CASSQDGGVFF
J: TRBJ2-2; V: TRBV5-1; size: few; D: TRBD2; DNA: TGCGCCAGCAGGACTAGCGGGGGCACCGGGGAGCTGTTTTTT; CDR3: CASRTSGGTGELFF
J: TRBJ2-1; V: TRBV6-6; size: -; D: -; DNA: TGTGCCAGCAGCAGGACTACCTTATACAATGAGCAGTTCTTC; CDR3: CASSRTTLYNEQFF
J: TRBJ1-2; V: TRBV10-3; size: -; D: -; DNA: TGTGCCTTTACACCCGAAGCTAACTATGGCTACACCTTC; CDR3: CAFTPEANYGYTF
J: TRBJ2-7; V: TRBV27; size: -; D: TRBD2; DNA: TGTGCCAGCAGTTTGGGGGGGAGCTCCTACGAGCAGTACTTC; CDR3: CASSLGGSSYEQYF
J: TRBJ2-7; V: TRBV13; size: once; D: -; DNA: TGTGCCAGCAGCACATCCCGGGACTCCTACGAGCAGTACTTC; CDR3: CASSTSRDSYEQYF
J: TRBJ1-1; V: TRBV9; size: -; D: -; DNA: TGTGCCAGCAGCGTAGGTAGTGGCACTGAAGCTTTCTTT; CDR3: CASSVGSGTEAFF
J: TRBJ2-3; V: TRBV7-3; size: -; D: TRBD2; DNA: TGTGCCAGCAGCTTAAAGCGGGGGGCCCCAGATACGCAGTATTTT; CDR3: CASSLKRGAPDTQYF
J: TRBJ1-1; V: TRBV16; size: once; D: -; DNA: TGTGCCAGCAGCCAATGGGGGGACCCTATAGCTGAAGCTTTCTTT; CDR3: CASSQWGDPIAEAFF
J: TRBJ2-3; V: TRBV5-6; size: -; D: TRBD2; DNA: TGTGCCAGCAACCGACTAGCGGTGAGAGCAGATACGCAGTATTTT; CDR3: CASNRLAVRADTQYF
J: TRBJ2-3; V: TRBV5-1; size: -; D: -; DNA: TGCGCCAGCAGCTTGGGTCTATCGATTAGCACAGATACGCAGTATTTT; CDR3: CASSLGLSISTDTQYF
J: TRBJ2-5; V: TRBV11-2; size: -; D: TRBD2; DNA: TGTGCCAGCAGCTCCTCCCCCGGACTAGCGGAGCAAGAGACCCAGTACTTC; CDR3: CASSSSPGLAEQETQYF
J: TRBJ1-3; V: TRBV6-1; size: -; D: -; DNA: TGTGCCAGCGGACAAGTCTCTGGAAACACCATATATTTT; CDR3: CASGQVSGNTIYF
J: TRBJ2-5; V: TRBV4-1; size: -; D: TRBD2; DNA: TGCGCCAGCAGTTTGACTAGCGGGGCAGAGACCCAGTACTTC; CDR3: CASSLTSGAETQYF
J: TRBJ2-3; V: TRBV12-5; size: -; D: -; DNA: TGTGCTAGTGGTCTCCAGGGATCTGGAGATACGCAGTATTTT; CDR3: CASGLQGSGDTQYF
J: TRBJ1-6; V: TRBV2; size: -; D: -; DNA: TGTGCCAGCAGTGATAATTCCCCCCTCCACTTT; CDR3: CASSDNSPLHF
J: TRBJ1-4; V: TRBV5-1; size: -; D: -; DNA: TGCGCCAGCAGCCCCAGCGGGGCTCTGGATGAAAAACTGTTTTTT; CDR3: CASSPSGALDEKLFF
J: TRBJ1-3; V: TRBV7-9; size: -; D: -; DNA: TGTGCCAGCAGCTTAGAGCCAGGGTCTGGAAACACCATATATTTT; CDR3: CASSLEPGSGNTIYF
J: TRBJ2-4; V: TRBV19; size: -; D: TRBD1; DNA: TGTGCCAGTAGTATCCAAGGACAGGGCCTAGCCAAAAACATTCAGTACTTC; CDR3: CASSIQGQGLAKNIQYF
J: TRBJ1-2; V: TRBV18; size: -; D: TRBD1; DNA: TGTGCCAGCTCACCTTCAGGGGGCGGAGGCTACACCTTC; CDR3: CASSPSGGGGYTF
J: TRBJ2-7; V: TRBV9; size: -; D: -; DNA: TGTGCCAGCAGCGCTCAAGGACTGCCTCACTCCTACGAGCAGTACTTC; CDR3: CASSAQGLPHSYEQYF